The source of this T cell receptor beta chain is a study of T cell responses to AZD1222 COVID-19 vaccine (dated by TCRdb to about 2021). General notes on the study: TCR sequencing was performed for roughly 240 trial participants, of whom about 200 were given two doses of AZD1222 and about 25 were given two doses of MenACWY control vaccine. Trial participants were enrolled into age subgroups of 18-55, 56-69 and 70-plus years, which contained 148, 28 and 57 TCR-sequenced participants, respectively. General findings and caveats noted by the study authors: Vaccine-associated CD4 TCRs spanned the whole spike protein, with dominant responses in regions 160-218 and 743-854. Conclusions about previously exposed vaccinees are limited, since just six AZD1222 recipients were seropositive for SARS-CoV-2 at baseline. Because no day 14 peak-response samples were available, repertoires were characterized only after the peak T cell response. In the small 56-69-year group, the increase in depth fell short of significance, most likely because of low power. Epitopes outside the regions mutated in the B.1.351 and B.1.1.7 variants were reportedly recognized by nearly half of the unique spike-specific TCRs. Spike-specific TCR breadth and depth rose significantly after two AZD1222 doses compared with day 0 and with MenACWY recipients. Most participants were white British and females outnumbered males, and the authors suggested that clonal diversity may have been underestimated.

CDR1 and CDR2, per the germline V gene, are MNHEY and SVGEGT. From its cysteine to its phenylalanine, the CDR3 spans 21 amino acids. Left in the record is the CDR3 DNA by itself, 63 bases read in frame from the first base. V ends up 0 bases short and J 6 bases short, with an unmatched junction base count of 24. Of note for this clone: Its specific antigen is unknown. No much larger clone exists at a distance of one base, and base qualities are not known.

The CDR3 regions of human TCRbeta chains were analyzed by immunosequencing. As for how the authors treated the data: Repertoire TCRs were matched against a reference library of SARS-CoV-2-specific TCRs generated with the MIRA antigen-specificity platform. Breadth was defined as the fraction of unique TCRs that were SARS-CoV-2-associated, and depth was defined as the fraction of total T cells that were SARS-CoV-2-associated. Each spike-specific TCR was assigned to its reactive spike region and to a CD4 or CD8 class using the MIRA data. Log10-transformed breadth and depth values were compared by one-way ANOVA with Sidak's multiple comparisons tests. The table was pulled from immuneACCESS by TCRdb, which kept in-frame rearrangements only. Such tables lose some clones; where checked, under half of the loss comes from unresolved V genes, and the rest has no known cause. The D gene and trimming were derived from the DNA, and the V and J assignments and clone size from that table. In all, the sample holds 130,000 to 150,000 clones, and about 87% of those were seen once. Jointly, the top ten make up under 3.5% of the sample.

The time point label for this specimen denotes: baseline before first vaccination. The meaning of the sample's treatment or condition label: meningococcal conjugate vaccine given as trial control. Vaccinee samples were obtained from the UK trials COV001 and COV002, which included a single-blind randomized controlled phase 2/3 trial of AZD1222 (ChAdOx1 nCoV-19) in healthy adults. Trial participant PBMC samples were collected at day 0 and day 28 after the second dose for TCRbeta chain sequencing. The sequence came from an adult in good health. The rearrangement joined TRBV6-2 or TRBV6-3 to TRBJ1-1, with 8 bases matching TRBD1. Specimen: peripheral blood, collected on day 0 of MenACWY control vaccination. The DNA is TGTGCCAGCAGTTACTCAGCCGGACAGGGCCGACGTAAAAACCCGGGGGCTGAAGCTTTCTTT. This yields the protein CASSYSAGQGRRKNPGAEAFF.